Each of the 23 T cell receptor beta chains below was sequenced from the same sample in a study of identical twins (dated by TCRdb to the mid-2010s). Receptor amplification or capture employed 5' RACE. TCRdb records Illumina HiSeq 2000 as the sequencer. TCRdb trimmed public reads at Q25 via fastp, called clones via MiXCR and kept in-frame beta chains. For every CDR3 protein sequence, its rows merge into one entry that carries the most common genes and DNA. Present in this sample are 1.5 million to 2 million distinct CDR3 sequences, under 35% of which were seen just once. The ten largest clones add up to around 0.3% of the sample. The sequencing sample was made of cord blood. All receptors come from a newborn girl in good health.

This rearrangement joins TRBV15 to TRBJ2-7; possible D gene TRBD1, 6 bases. Trimming removed 0 bases from V and 7 bases from J, with 13 bases in between. CDR1 is LNHNV and CDR2 is YYDKDF in the germline V gene (reference sequence). This CDR3 is 14 amino acids long. The CDR3 DNA reads TGTGCCACCAGCAGAGATACAGGGACGGATGAGCAGTACTTC. This translates into CATSRDTGTDEQYF.

This chain connects TRBV9 to TRBJ1-2; D uncertain. This CDR3 is built from 13 residues. Germline CDR1 and CDR2: SGDLS and YYNGEE. V was clipped by 1 base and J by 6 bases, with 10 bases between them. For the CDR3, the DNA is TGTGCCAGCAGCGTACCCGGGCCTGATGGCTACACCTTC. It encodes CASSVPGPDGYTF.

The rearrangement links TRBV9 to TRBJ2-3; TRBD2 agrees at 9 bases. The CDR3 sequence is 15 residues long. V shed 0 bases and J 8 bases; nucleotides not matched to a gene: 7. The germline V gene has CDR1 SGDLS and CDR2 YYNGEE. CDR3 loop: CASSVDAGGPGTQYF. The CDR3 DNA reads as TGTGCCAGCAGCGTAGACGCGGGGGGGCCGGGTACGCAGTATTTT.

There are many counts of this clonotype. The rearrangement uses TRBV4-2 and TRBJ2-7, with D possibly TRBD2 on 6 matching bases. The CDR3 contains 14 residues. V was shortened by 0 bases and J by 3 bases, with 9 bases between the two germline ends. Germline V gene data show CDR1 as LGHNA and CDR2 as YNFKEQ. The CDR3 DNA sequence: TGTGCCAGCAGCCAAGATGGCGGGGTCTACGAGCAGTACTTC. Protein sequence: CASSQDGGVYEQYF.

This clonotype showed up just a few times. V and J are TRBV15 and TRBJ1-2, with D maybe TRBD1 (5 bases). V dropped 0 bases and J dropped 3 bases, with 14 bases sitting between them. Germline V gene data show CDR1 as LNHNV and CDR2 as YYDKDF (reference sequence). The CDR3 extends over 16 amino acids. CDR3 residues: CATSRDEARVHYGYTF. The CDR3 region has the DNA TGTGCCACCAGCAGAGATGAGGCCAGGGTACACTATGGCTACACCTTC.

In this sample, this clonotype turned up a few times. The V gene is TRBV20-1, the J gene TRBJ2-7; tentative D call: TRBD2 (5 bases). There are 14 residues in the CDR3. V was cut by 6 bases and J by 2 bases, with 17 bases left in between. Germline CDR1 DFQATT, CDR2 SNEGSKA (reference sequence). CDR3 nucleotide sequence: TGCAGTGCCCTAGCCCCATACGAAGCCTACGAGCAGTACTTC. Protein product: CSALAPYEAYEQYF.

This clonotype was detected a few times. The chain uses TRBV6-6 and TRBJ2-3; the D is unclear. This CDR3 contains 13 residues. Germline CDR1 MNHNY, CDR2 SVGAGI (reference sequence). V lost 0 bases and J 2 bases, leaving 3 bases between the germline ends. The CDR3 loop is CASSYSNTDTQYF. The DNA of the CDR3 is TGTGCCAGCAGTTACTCCAACACAGATACGCAGTATTTT.

The chain recombines TRBV29-1 with TRBJ2-1; D is perhaps TRBD2 (5 bases). Germline V CDR1 and CDR2: SQVTM, ANQGSEA. This CDR3 is 13 amino acids long. The V gene lost 7 bases and the J gene lost 6 bases, with 16 bases spanning the gap. CDR3 DNA: TGCAGCGCCCAACTAGGGTGGGGCAATGAGCAGTTCTTC. Translation gives CSAQLGWGNEQFF.

A few counts support this clonotype. The rearrangement joins TRBV20-1 to TRBJ2-1; either TRBD1 or TRBD2 may supply D (6 bases each). Trimming left V 0 bases short and J 3 bases short, with 15 bases between. Per the germline V gene, CDR1 is DFQATT and CDR2 is SNEGSKA (reference sequence). This CDR3 has 16 residues. CDR3 sequence: CSARDSGGLSYNEQFF. DNA for the CDR3: TGCAGTGCTAGAGATTCTGGGGGGCTTAGCTACAATGAGCAGTTCTTC.

V is TRBV9 and J is TRBJ2-3; D gene uncertain. With 0 bases removed from V and 5 bases from J, the gap between germline ends came to 10 bases. The CDR3 contains 14 residues. Germline V lookup: CDR1 SGDLS, CDR2 YYNGEE. CDR3 region: CASSVEPVRDTQYF. DNA for the CDR3: TGTGCCAGCAGCGTAGAACCGGTGAGAGATACGCAGTATTTT.

V is TRBV2 and J is TRBJ2-7; 8 nucleotides match TRBD1. In germline, CDR1 is SNHLY, CDR2 FYNNEI. The V gene end was trimmed by 2 bases and the J gene end by 3 bases; junction bases not matched to a gene: 9. There are 16 residues in the CDR3. The CDR3 DNA is TGTGCCAGCAGTGAAAGTCAGGGGGCGAGCAACTACGAGCAGTACTTC. This encodes CASSESQGASNYEQYF.

The chain combines TRBV6-1 with TRBJ1-5; TRBD1 matches at 10 bases. Germline V gene lookup returns CDR1 MNHNS and CDR2 SASEGT. The CDR3 runs 14 residues. The V segment lost 4 bases and the J segment 7 bases; nucleotides outside the gene matches: 4. This CDR3 reads CASSVRTGGQPQHF. Here the CDR3 DNA reads TGTGCCAGCAGTGTAAGGACAGGGGGACAGCCCCAGCATTTT.

The chain combines TRBV7-6 with TRBJ1-3; maybe TRBD1 (6 bases). CDR1 is SGHVS and CDR2 is FNYEAQ in the germline V gene. Trimming stripped 3 bases from V and 0 bases from J, with 12 bases between. This CDR3 region has 16 residues. The CDR3 DNA reads as TGTGCCAGCAGCTTGGAGTCAGGGGTCTCTGGAAACACCATATATTTT. This translates into CASSLESGVSGNTIYF. Supplemented by reference TRBV7-6 and TRBJ1-3, the full variable domain reads GAGVSQSPRYKVTKRGQDVALRCDPISGHVSLYWYRQALGQGPEFLTYFNYEAQQDKSGLPNDRFSAERPEGSISTLTIQRTEQRDSAMYRCASSLESGVSGNTIYFGEGSWLTVV.

The sample holds a few counts of this clonotype. The V and J genes are TRBV20-1 and TRBJ1-3; 9 bases map to TRBD1. Germline V gene sequence: CDR1 DFQATT, CDR2 SNEGSKA (reference sequence). CDR3 length: 16 amino acids. Unmatched junction bases numbered 6, after V lost 2 bases and J lost 1 base. The CDR3 region is CSARLGQGKSGNTIYF. CDR3 in DNA: TGCAGTGCTAGACTAGGACAGGGGAAGTCTGGAAACACCATATATTTT.

The chain has TRBV4-2 and TRBJ2-3, with D perhaps given as TRBD1 or TRBD2 (6 bases each). Looked up from germline, CDR1 is LGHNA and CDR2 is YNFKEQ. The CDR3 contains 17 residues. V shed 4 bases and J shed 0 bases, with 17 bases lying between them. Here the CDR3 reads CASSRLGGRESTDTQYF. Here the CDR3 DNA reads TGTGCCAGCAGCCGTCTAGGGGGGCGGGAAAGCACAGATACGCAGTATTTT.

CDR3 in amino acids: CASSLRWTANTEAFF. CDR3 nucleotide sequence: TGTGCCAGCAGTTTGAGGTGGACAGCGAACACTGAAGCTTTCTTT. The chain uses TRBV28 and TRBJ1-1, with D tentatively TRBD1 (6 bases). The CDR3 is 15 residues long. Per germline, CDR1 MDHEN and CDR2 SYDVKM. Trimming took off 3 bases at V and 1 base at J, with 12 bases between the two ends.

This clonotype was observed a handful of times. The chain couples TRBV20-1 to TRBJ2-1, with TRBD2 identical over 14 bases. Germline values: CDR1 DFQATT, CDR2 SNEGSKA (reference sequence). The J segment lost 4 bases and the V segment lost 1 base, leaving 12 bases of the junction unmatched. The CDR3 runs to 19 residues. The CDR3 coding sequence is TGCAGTGCTAGAGGGTTGGGGACTAGCGGGAGAGACTTTTACAATGAGCAGTTCTTC. This sequence encodes CSARGLGTSGRDFYNEQFF.

The sample holds a few counts of this clonotype. This chain joins TRBV21-1 and TRBJ1-4; the table names TRBD1, a call not compared with the DNA. TRBV21-1 has pseudogene status. The CDR3 sequence is 11 residues long. CDR3 region: CASTPDEKLFF. CDR3 DNA sequence: TGTGCCAGCACCCCCGATGAAAAACTGTTTTTT.

This clonotype was counted a single time. A much larger clone differs by one base, so this may be a read error. The rearrangement uses TRBV6-6 and TRBJ2-5; D is uncertain. The end of the DNA aligns better with TRBJ2-1, so the J call may be wrong. CDR1 is MNHNY and CDR2 is SVGAGI in the germline V gene (reference sequence). The CDR3 runs 13 residues. DNA of the CDR3: TGTGCCAGCAGTTACGCCGGTCAAGAGACCCAGTTCTTC. Its translation: CASSYAGQETQFF.

The chain joins TRBV20-1 to TRBJ2-1, with TRBD2 identical over 10 bases. The V gene end was trimmed by 1 base and the J gene end by 13 bases; junction bases not matched to a gene: 7. The CDR3 has 13 residues. The V gene's germline CDR1 is DFQATT and CDR2 SNEGSKA (reference sequence). The CDR3 DNA reads as TGCAGTGCTAGAGGGACTAGCGGTCCCGGACAGTTCTTC. Protein: CSARGTSGPGQFF.

In this sample, this clonotype turned up a few times. This chain uses TRBV11-2 with TRBJ2-1; 10 bases are shared with TRBD2. TRBJ2-7 matches the DNA end more closely, so the J call is doubtful. Per germline, CDR1 SGHAT and CDR2 FQNNGV. This CDR3 comprises 15 residues. The CDR3 is CASSKLAGGYNEQYF. The CDR3 DNA is TGTGCCAGCAGCAAGTTAGCGGGGGGCTACAATGAGCAGTACTTC.

This clonotype has more than one count but fewer than ten. The V call is TRBV5-6, the J call TRBJ2-6; 7 nucleotides agree with TRBD2. This CDR3 comprises 16 residues. Looked up from germline, CDR1 is SGHDT and CDR2 is YYEEEE. V trimming: 0 bases; J trimming: 4 bases; junction bases outside the gene matches: 4. DNA for the CDR3: TGTGCCAGCAGCTTGGGGACTAGTATCGGGGCCAACGTCCTGACTTTC. It is translated as CASSLGTSIGANVLTF.

This clonotype was detected ten times or more. V gene TRBV24-1 combines with J gene TRBJ2-7; 10 bases line up with TRBD2. The V gene's germline CDR1 is KGHDR and CDR2 SFDVKD. Trimming removed 5 bases from V and 3 bases from J; junction bases left unmatched: 0. The CDR3 is 13 amino acids. CDR3 nucleotides: TGTGCCACCAGTGGGACTAGCGGCTACGAGCAGTACTTC. Encoded protein: CATSGTSGYEQYF.